These 26 T cell receptor beta chains came from one sample sequenced in a study of blood T cell repertoires in COVID-19. Clones were read by immunoSEQ multiplex PCR, and TCRdb kept only the in-frame ones, dropping some. Among about 120,000 clones listed, roughly 89% were seen once. The source material was peripheral blood. The receptors were gathered from a woman aged 55-75 years with COVID-19, enrolled during active disease.

This clone was detected a few times. V gene TRBV19 combines with J gene TRBJ1-2, with 8 bases fitting TRBD1. Germline V gives CDR1 LNHDA, CDR2 SQIVND (reference sequence). V trimming: 3 bases; J trimming: 0 bases; junction bases outside the gene matches: 3. This CDR3 comprises 15 residues. The CDR3 DNA reads TGTGCCAGTAGTATCGGGACAGGAGCTAACTATGGCTACACCTTC. It codes for CASSIGTGANYGYTF.

CDR3 DNA: TGTGCCAGCCCTACAAACGGGACAGGGAGTGTTGATACGCAGTATTTT. Residues: CASPTNGTGSVDTQYF. The chain couples TRBV6-4 to TRBJ2-3, with 9 bases fitting TRBD1. CDR1 and CDR2 from the germline V gene are MRHNA and SNTAGT. Losses at the gene ends were 8 bases for V and 6 bases for J; bases not matched to a gene: 15. This CDR3 region has 16 residues.

This clone was picked up one time. The chain combines TRBV5-1 with TRBJ2-1; 10 positions agree with TRBD2. The CDR3 is made up of 14 amino acids. The ends lost 2 bases at V and 6 bases at J; junction bases unmatched: 2. In germline, CDR1 is SGHRS, CDR2 YFSETQ. The CDR3 loop reads CASSLAGGLNEQFF. In DNA form, the CDR3 reads TGCGCCAGCAGCTTAGCGGGGGGGCTCAATGAGCAGTTCTTC.

This rearrangement joins TRBV5-1 to TRBJ1-2; 11 bases are a match to TRBD1. The J segment lost 4 bases and the V segment lost 5 bases, leaving 10 bases of the junction unmatched. The germline V gene has CDR1 SGHRS and CDR2 YFSETQ. The length of the CDR3 is 16 residues. This CDR3 reads CASRMDRGRNIYGYTF. In DNA, the CDR3 is TGCGCCAGCAGAATGGACAGGGGGCGGAACATCTATGGCTACACCTTC. Full variable domain (remainder filled in from reference TRBV5-1 and TRBJ1-2): KAGVTQTPRYLIKTRGQQVTLSCSPISGHRSVSWYQQTPGQGLQFLFEYFSETQRNKGNFPGRFSGRQFSNSRSEMNVSTLELGDSALYLCASRMDRGRNIYGYTFGSGTRLTVV.

The chain joins TRBV7-9 to TRBJ1-1; 8 bases agree with TRBD1. The germline V gene encodes CDR1 SEHNR and CDR2 FQNEAQ (reference sequence). J was trimmed by 1 base and V by 5 bases; bases with no gene match: 9. There are 16 residues in the CDR3. The CDR3 loop reads CASSARGQGSNTEAFF. In DNA form, the CDR3 reads TGTGCCAGCAGCGCTAGAGGACAGGGATCGAACACTGAAGCTTTCTTT.

A single count supports this clone. The V call is TRBV2, the J call TRBJ2-7; TRBD1 is a possible D gene (7 bases). Germline-derived CDR1 and CDR2 are SNHLY and FYNNEI. The CDR3 sequence is 13 residues long. V was trimmed by 7 bases and J by 6 bases, leaving 16 bases between them. CDR3 loop: CASTGEGAAEQYF. DNA of the CDR3: TGTGCCAGCACGGGAGAGGGGGCGGCCGAGCAGTACTTC.

The gene calls are TRBV11-2 and TRBJ1-2; D gene ambiguous. Germline loops: CDR1 SGHAT, CDR2 FQNNGV. CDR3 size: 13 residues. V lost 1 base and J lost 6, with 9 bases in between. CDR3 region: CASSLGGLDGYTF. CDR3 DNA: TGTGCCAGCAGCTTAGGAGGGCTGGATGGCTACACCTTC. Drawing the rest from reference TRBV11-2 and TRBJ1-2, the complete variable domain is EAGVAQSPRYKIIEKRQSVAFWCNPISGHATLYWYQQILGQGPKLLIQFQNNGVVDDSQLPKDRFSAERLKGVDSTLKIQPAKLEDSAVYLCASSLGGLDGYTFGSGTRLTVV.

The V gene is TRBV19, the J gene TRBJ2-7; maybe TRBD2 (7 bases). Germline V lookup: CDR1 LNHDA, CDR2 SQIVND (reference sequence). The V gene lost 5 bases and the J gene lost 9 bases, with 14 bases spanning the gap. The CDR3 has 12 residues. CDR3 loop: CASSVQGGGQYF. In DNA, the CDR3 is TGTGCCAGTAGTGTACAGGGCGGGGGGCAGTACTTC. Variable domain in full (rest from reference TRBV19 and TRBJ2-7): DGGITQSPKYLFRKEGQNVTLSCEQNLNHDAMYWYRQDPGQGLRLIYYSQIVNDFQKGDIAEGYSVSREKKESFPLTVTSAQKNPTAFYLCASSVQGGGQYFGPGTRLTVT.

The chain is built from TRBV6-6 and TRBJ2-7; 7 bases map to TRBD1. The CDR3 consists of 14 residues. Germline V gives CDR1 MNHNY, CDR2 SVGAGI (reference sequence). Trimming at V came to 4 bases and at J to 6 bases, leaving 9 bases not matched to a gene. CDR3 region: CASSLGDSRVEQYF. The DNA for the CDR3 is TGTGCCAGCAGTTTAGGGGACAGTCGTGTCGAGCAGTACTTC.

This sequence joins TRBV25-1 and TRBJ1-2; possibly TRBD1 for D (6 bases). The CDR3 loop spans 13 amino acids. Germline V gives CDR1 MGHDK, CDR2 SYGVNS. V was clipped by 8 bases and J by 3 bases, with 13 bases between them. This chain's CDR3 is CASAPAGDYGYTF. The CDR3 bases are TGTGCCAGCGCTCCGGCAGGGGACTATGGCTACACCTTC.

This chain uses TRBV2 with TRBJ2-5, with D maybe TRBD2 (6 bases). V lost 6 bases to trimming and J lost 3 bases, with 23 bases between them. The V gene's germline CDR1 is SNHLY and CDR2 FYNNEI. The CDR3 sequence is 17 residues long. The CDR3, as DNA: TGTGCCAGCAGAGGCCCCGGGACTCTTTTTAGTAAAGAGACCCAGTACTTC. This translates into CASRGPGTLFSKETQYF.

The rearrangement joins TRBV4-3 to TRBJ2-2, with D maybe TRBD2 (6 bases). Per germline, CDR1 LGHNA and CDR2 YSLEER. V was cut by 0 bases and J by 7 bases, with 18 bases left in between. CDR3 length equals 17 residues. The DNA for the CDR3 is TGCGCCAGCAGCCAAGACGGCGGGCGGGGACGGCACGGGGAGCTGTTTTTT. This translates into CASSQDGGRGRHGELFF.

V usage is TRBV10-3 and J usage is TRBJ2-1; no firm D call. This CDR3 region has 14 residues. Germline-derived CDR1 and CDR2 are ENHRY and SYGVKD. V was shortened by 5 bases and J by 2 bases, with 10 bases between the two germline ends. CDR3 sequence: CAISTGVTYNEQFF. The CDR3 DNA reads as TGTGCCATCAGTACTGGTGTCACCTACAATGAGCAGTTCTTC.

V and J are TRBV18 and TRBJ2-1, with TRBD1 matching over 7 bases. This CDR3 comprises 15 residues. The germline CDR1 and CDR2 sequences are KGHSH and LQKENI. The ends lost 3 bases at V and 4 bases at J; junction bases unmatched: 6. CDR3 in amino acids: CASSPGQKLYNEQFF. DNA for the CDR3: TGTGCCAGCTCACCGGGACAGAAGCTTTACAATGAGCAGTTCTTC.

The chain's CDR3 is CASSPRGYNEQFF. The CDR3 nucleotides are TGTGCCAGCAGCCCACGAGGGTACAATGAGCAGTTCTTC. The rearrangement uses TRBV7-9 and TRBJ2-1, with D maybe TRBD2 (5 bases). With 5 bases removed from V and 4 bases from J, the gap between germline ends came to 9 bases. The germline CDR1 and CDR2 sequences are SEHNR and FQNEAQ (reference sequence). The CDR3 contains 13 residues.

This chain uses TRBV10-2 with TRBJ1-6; perhaps TRBD1 as D (6 bases). Trimming removed 2 bases at V and 14 bases at J, with 13 bases between. CDR1 is WSHSY and CDR2 is SAAADI in the germline V gene. The CDR3 is made up of 13 amino acids. CDR3 sequence reads: CASSEDRYGTLHF. The DNA of the CDR3 is TGCGCCAGCAGTGAGGACAGGTATGGAACCCTCCACTTT.

The V call is TRBV7-2, the J call TRBJ1-4; 8 bases are shared with TRBD1. The J segment lost 8 bases and the V segment lost 5 bases, leaving 10 bases of the junction unmatched. Germline V gene lookup returns CDR1 SGHTA and CDR2 FQGNSA. The CDR3 consists of 15 residues. The CDR3 DNA reads as TGTGCCAGCAGCCAAGGACAGGGTGCCTTCGAAAAACTGTTTTTT. Translated: CASSQGQGAFEKLFF.

The CDR3 bases are TGTGCCAGCAGCTGGACTTTAGATTCACCCCTCCACTTT. Translation: CASSWTLDSPLHF. V usage is TRBV5-6 and J usage is TRBJ1-6; D gene ambiguous. CDR1 and CDR2 from the germline V gene are SGHDT and YYEEEE. V shed 3 bases and J shed 8 bases, with 9 bases lying between them. CDR3 length: 13 residues.

Comments on this clone: The junction does not match germline at one end; this may be a read error. This chain uses TRBV3-1 (or the pseudogene TRBV3-2) with TRBJ2-7, with D uncertain. The CDR3 consists of 12 residues. From germline, CDR1 is LGHDT and CDR2 YNNKEL (reference sequence). The CDR3 DNA is TGTGCCAGCAGCCAAGCAGAGAGCGAGCGGTACTTC. Translation gives CASSQAESERYF.

J is TRBJ1-1 and V is TRBV5-1; TRBD1 might be the D (5 bases). Trimming took off 4 bases at V and 0 bases at J, with 16 bases between the two ends. The CDR3 has 16 amino acids. From germline, CDR1 is SGHRS and CDR2 YFSETQ. For the CDR3, the DNA is TGCGCCAGCAGCAGAAGGACAAAGGACCTGAACACTGAAGCTTTCTTT. Translation: CASSRRTKDLNTEAFF.

The V gene is TRBV6-5, the J gene TRBJ1-4, with D possibly matching TRBD1 (5 bases). V gave up 6 bases and J gave up 16 bases, with 21 bases separating them. This CDR3 contains 13 residues. Germline V gives CDR1 MNHEY, CDR2 SVGAGI. The CDR3 reads CASRGVAGGERFF. CDR3 coding DNA: TGTGCCAGCAGAGGGGTAGCCGGGGGTGAACGGTTTTTT.

V and J are TRBV13 and TRBJ2-2, with 9 nucleotides matching TRBD1. CDR1 and CDR2 from the germline V gene are PRHDT and FYEKMQ (reference sequence). Trimming cost V 4 bases and J 3 bases; bases outside gene matches: 9. CDR3 length: 17 amino acids. The CDR3 DNA is TGTGCCAGCAGCTCAATCCGGGACAGGGTCGACACCGGGGAGCTGTTTTTT. It codes for CASSSIRDRVDTGELFF.

This clone has a single count. CDR3 in amino acids: CASTLEGVSTEAFF. The CDR3 DNA reads TGTGCCAGCACCCTAGAGGGGGTGAGCACTGAAGCTTTCTTT. The chain has TRBV5-5 and TRBJ1-1, with D perhaps TRBD1 (6 bases). V lost 6 bases and J 4 bases, leaving 16 bases between the germline ends. Per the germline V gene, CDR1 is SGHKS and CDR2 is YYEKEE (reference sequence). The CDR3 consists of 14 residues.

The V call is TRBV19, the J call TRBJ1-3; no clear D gene. The CDR3 spans 13 residues. Germline V gene data show CDR1 as LNHDA and CDR2 as SQIVND (reference sequence). V lost 1 base and J lost 3, with 4 bases in between. The chain's CDR3 is CASSIGLGNTIYF. The CDR3 bases are TGTGCCAGTAGTATAGGACTTGGAAACACCATATATTTT.

CDR3: CASSSSGTGSYEQYF. The CDR3 coding sequence is TGTGCCAGCAGCTCCTCCGGGACAGGATCCTACGAGCAGTACTTC. The V call is TRBV7-8, the J call TRBJ2-7, with TRBD1 matching 8 bases. The germline V gene has CDR1 SGHVS and CDR2 FQNEAQ. The V and J ends lost 4 bases and 1 base, in that order; junction bases with no gene match: 6. The CDR3 has 15 amino acids.

This clone has at least ten counts. This sample also contains other DNA sequences that code for the same CDR3. V gene TRBV4-2 combines with J gene TRBJ2-7; TRBD1 is a possible D gene (6 bases). The CDR3 is 14 amino acids. Per the germline V gene, CDR1 is LGHNA and CDR2 is YNFKEQ. With 3 bases removed from V and 2 bases from J, the gap between germline ends came to 11 bases. The CDR3 here is CASSQGQGTYEQYF. The CDR3 nucleotides read TGTGCCAGCAGCCAGGGGCAGGGGACCTACGAGCAGTACTTC.